These 25 T cell receptor beta chains were sequenced from one sample in a study of blood T cell repertoires in COVID-19. Data came from immunoSEQ multiplex PCR; TCRdb stores just in-frame clones and leaves some out. Here the sample spans 160,000 or so clones, about 83% being singletons. Sequencing input: peripheral blood. The receptors originated from a woman aged 65 to 85 with COVID-19, enrolled during active disease.

This sequence joins TRBV3-1 (or the pseudogene TRBV3-2) and TRBJ2-1, with D uncertain. The length of the CDR3 is 15 residues. Deletions cut 2 bases from V and 2 bases from J, with 10 bases between. Per germline, CDR1 LGHDT and CDR2 YNNKEL (reference sequence). DNA for the CDR3: TGTGCCAGCAGCCAAAGAGGCTGGGCCTACAATGAGCAGTTCTTC. The encoded protein is CASSQRGWAYNEQFF.

The V call is TRBV4-2, the J call TRBJ1-1; possibly TRBD1 for D (6 bases). This CDR3 has 15 amino acids. Germline assignment: CDR1 LGHNA and CDR2 YNFKEQ. V was pared by 1 base and J by 0 bases, with 9 bases between. The CDR3 sequence: CASSQVTGMNTEAFF. The CDR3 nucleotides read TGTGCCAGCAGCCAAGTGACAGGAATGAACACTGAAGCTTTCTTT.

The chain joins TRBV4-1 to TRBJ2-1; D not resolved. The ends were cut back, 0 bases at V and 4 bases at J, with 13 bases in the middle. Germline CDR1 reads MGHRA; CDR2 reads YSYEKL. This CDR3 contains 16 residues. The DNA of the CDR3 is TGCGCCAGCAGCCAAGATAGGTTGCAGGCGTACAATGAGCAGTTCTTC. This encodes CASSQDRLQAYNEQFF.

This chain uses TRBV6-6 with TRBJ1-5; TRBD1 might be the D (6 bases). CDR1 MNHNY and CDR2 SVGAGI come from the germline V gene (reference sequence). V dropped 4 bases and J dropped 0 bases, with 13 bases sitting between them. This CDR3 comprises 16 residues. This chain's CDR3 is CASSSGQPYSNQPQHF. The CDR3 DNA reads as TGTGCCAGCAGTTCAGGACAGCCCTATAGCAATCAGCCCCAGCATTTT.

The chain couples TRBV27 to TRBJ1-4, with 9 positions matching TRBD1. Germline CDR1 and CDR2: MNHEY and SMNVEV (reference sequence). The CDR3 covers 13 residues. V was pared by 8 bases and J by 4 bases, with 2 bases of the junction left unmatched. This chain's CDR3 is CASAGQGNEKLFF. The CDR3 DNA reads TGTGCCAGCGCGGGACAGGGTAATGAAAAACTGTTTTTT.

The table lists this clone with a count of one. V usage is TRBV28 and J usage is TRBJ1-5, with D tentatively TRBD1 (5 bases). Germline CDR1 is MDHEN and CDR2 is SYDVKM. With 6 bases removed from V and 9 bases from J, the gap between germline ends came to 15 bases. The CDR3 sequence is 13 residues long. The CDR3 DNA reads as TGTGCCAGCAGCCTCGGGCGGGACGCGCCCCAGCATTTT. Translating it yields CASSLGRDAPQHF.

V gene TRBV24-1 combines with J gene TRBJ2-6, with D possibly being TRBD1 (5 bases). V lost 5 bases and J lost 1, with 11 bases in between. The germline gives CDR1 KGHDR, CDR2 SFDVKD. The CDR3 runs to 16 residues. The CDR3 reads CATSVRDSSGANVLTF. The CDR3 DNA reads TGTGCCACCAGTGTCCGTGACAGTTCTGGGGCCAACGTCCTGACTTTC.

The chain combines TRBV7-9 with TRBJ2-5; D is perhaps TRBD1 (6 bases). Trimming stripped 5 bases from V and 5 bases from J, with 15 bases between. Germline CDR1 is SEHNR and CDR2 is FQNEAQ (reference sequence). CDR3 size: 14 residues. The DNA of the CDR3 is TGTGCCAGCAGCCACACAGGGCTGGGGGAGACCCAGTACTTC. It yields the protein CASSHTGLGETQYF.

The V and J genes are TRBV6-1 and TRBJ1-5; tentative D call: TRBD1 (5 bases). Deletions cut 3 bases from V and 11 bases from J, with 11 bases between. This CDR3 region has 12 residues. Germline V gene data show CDR1 as MNHNS and CDR2 as SASEGT. CDR3 DNA: TGTGCCAGCAGTGACCCAGGGAGGGCCCAGCATTTT. Its translation: CASSDPGRAQHF.

The chain uses TRBV9 and TRBJ1-1; D ambiguous. V was clipped by 3 bases and J by 1 base, with 10 bases between them. Per the germline V gene, CDR1 is SGDLS and CDR2 is YYNGEE. The CDR3 sequence is 14 residues long. CDR3 nucleotides: TGTGCCAGCAGCGGACATCGGGGGAACACTGAAGCTTTCTTT. The encoded protein is CASSGHRGNTEAFF. The entire variable domain, with the rest obtained from reference TRBV9 and TRBJ1-1, is as follows: DSGVTQTPKHLITATGQRVTLRCSPRSGDLSVYWYQQSLDQGLQFLIQYYNGEERAKGNILERFSAQQFPDLHSELNLSSLELGDSALYFCASSGHRGNTEAFFGQGTRLTVV.

J is TRBJ1-1 and V is TRBV27; maybe TRBD1 (5 bases). This CDR3 has 16 amino acids. The V gene's germline CDR1 is MNHEY and CDR2 SMNVEV (reference sequence). V was pared by 0 bases and J by 0 bases, with 11 bases between. Here the CDR3 reads CASSLSGREMNTEAFF. CDR3 nucleotides: TGTGCCAGCAGTTTATCGGGGCGGGAAATGAACACTGAAGCTTTCTTT.

This chain joins TRBV18 and TRBJ2-7; the match to TRBD1 covers 7 bases. Trimming at V came to 2 bases and at J to 1 base, leaving 11 bases not matched to a gene. Germline V gene data show CDR1 as KGHSH and CDR2 as LQKENI. This CDR3 has 17 residues. CDR3 DNA: TGTGCCAGCTCACCAGCCGAGACAGGGTTTTCGTCCTACGAGCAGTACTTC. It specifies CASSPAETGFSSYEQYF.

This clone was picked up one time. The chain joins TRBV15 to TRBJ2-3; D is perhaps TRBD2 (6 bases). V was cut by 0 bases and J by 0 bases, with 10 bases left in between. The V gene's germline CDR1 is LNHNV and CDR2 YYDKDF (reference sequence). The CDR3 runs 16 residues. The CDR3 DNA sequence: TGTGCCACCAGCAGAGATCTCGCGGGGAGCACAGATACGCAGTATTTT. Translated, it gives CATSRDLAGSTDTQYF.

The gene calls are TRBV7-9 and TRBJ1-6; 12 bases align to TRBD1. CDR3 length: 17 amino acids. Germline assignment: CDR1 SEHNR and CDR2 FQNEAQ (reference sequence). Trimming cost V 5 bases and J 8 bases; bases outside gene matches: 10. CDR3 DNA: TGTGCCAGCAGCGCCCGGGACAGGGGGCCCGGGGATTCACCCCTCCACTTT. Translating it yields CASSARDRGPGDSPLHF.

This clone was observed a single time. One end of the junction is discordant with germline, which a read error may explain. The rearrangement uses TRBV2 and TRBJ2-5; D is perhaps TRBD1 (6 bases). This CDR3 has 15 amino acids. The germline V gene encodes CDR1 SNHLY and CDR2 FYNNEI. CDR3 in DNA: TGTGCCAGCAGGGAAGACAGGAACCTACAAGAGACCCAGTACTTC. Translation: CASREDRNLQETQYF.

This chain's CDR3 is CASSAPVLSSYNSPLHF. CDR3 nucleotides: TGTGCCAGCAGTGCACCAGTCTTAAGCTCCTATAATTCACCCCTCCACTTT. The rearrangement joins TRBV6-1 to TRBJ1-6; D is undetermined. The germline V gene has CDR1 MNHNS and CDR2 SASEGT. Trimming stripped 4 bases from V and 0 bases from J, with 13 bases between. CDR3 size: 17 residues.

This sequence joins TRBV19 and TRBJ1-2; TRBD1 matches at 7 bases. The ends lost 6 bases at V and 3 bases at J; junction bases unmatched: 7. The CDR3 runs 14 residues. Germline V lookup: CDR1 LNHDA, CDR2 SQIVND (reference sequence). CDR3 sequence (DNA): TGTGCCAGTAGCTCAGGGGGACTGGACTATGGCTACACCTTC. Amino acid sequence: CASSSGGLDYGYTF.

J is TRBJ1-2 and V is TRBV29-1; TRBD1 matches at 8 bases. The V gene end was trimmed by 6 bases and the J gene end by 8 bases; junction bases not matched to a gene: 8. Germline CDR1 and CDR2: SQVTM and ANQGSEA. This CDR3 is built from 12 residues. CDR3 in amino acids: CSVGGQGRGYTF. For the CDR3, the DNA is TGCAGCGTCGGAGGACAGGGAAGGGGCTACACCTTC.

The chain is built from TRBV4-1 and TRBJ2-5, with D possibly being TRBD1 (6 bases). Trimming took 4 bases from V and 1 from J, leaving 16 bases between them. The CDR3 extends over 16 amino acids. Germline lookup yields CDR1 MGHRA and CDR2 YSYEKL. In DNA form, the CDR3 reads TGCGCCAGCAGCCGTCAAGCAGGGGTGCTCCAAGAGACCCAGTACTTC. Translating it yields CASSRQAGVLQETQYF.

This sequence joins TRBV6-5 and TRBJ1-6; 9 positions match TRBD1. There are 14 residues in the CDR3. Per the germline V gene, CDR1 is MNHEY and CDR2 is SVGAGI. V lost 6 bases and J lost 6; bases outside the gene matches: 3. CDR3 loop: CASRQTGGNSPLHF. The CDR3 DNA follows: TGTGCCAGCAGGCAGACAGGGGGTAATTCACCCCTCCACTTT.

This clone was seen just once. This chain joins TRBV5-1 and TRBJ1-1; D might be TRBD1 (5 bases). V was pared by 1 base and J by 1 base, with 11 bases between. Germline loops: CDR1 SGHRS, CDR2 YFSETQ. The CDR3 contains 15 residues. CDR3 in amino acids: CASSLTRVPNTEAFF. CDR3 nucleotide sequence: TGCGCCAGCAGCTTGACCAGGGTGCCGAACACTGAAGCTTTCTTT.

The J gene is TRBJ2-1, the V gene TRBV7-2; 11 nucleotides match TRBD2. Trimming took 5 bases from V and 10 from J; bases not matched to a gene: 10. This CDR3 is 15 amino acids long. Per germline, CDR1 SGHTA and CDR2 FQGNSA. The CDR3 DNA reads as TGTGCCAGCAGCATTAGCGGGGGGGCCCAAGGCGAGCAGTTCTTC. Amino acids: CASSISGGAQGEQFF.

This clone was seen just once. This sequence joins TRBV18 and TRBJ1-6; D perhaps matches TRBD1 (6 bases). Deletions cut 6 bases from V and 5 bases from J, with 11 bases between. The CDR3 loop spans 14 amino acids. Germline V gives CDR1 KGHSH, CDR2 LQKENI. The CDR3 is CASSYRDDNSPLHF. DNA of the CDR3: TGTGCCAGCTCCTACAGGGACGATAATTCACCCCTCCACTTT.

The chain uses TRBV25-1 and TRBJ2-1, with 9 bases that match TRBD2. Germline assignment: CDR1 MGHDK and CDR2 SYGVNS. V trimming: 6 bases; J trimming: 4 bases; junction bases outside the gene matches: 7. CDR3 length: 15 residues. Here the CDR3 reads CASRAAAGGYNEQFF. Written as DNA, the CDR3 is TGTGCCAGCAGGGCTGCAGCGGGGGGTTACAATGAGCAGTTCTTC.

The chain joins TRBV7-9 to TRBJ2-3, with TRBD2 identical over 8 bases. J lost 5 bases, V lost 5 bases, and 12 bases had no gene match. Per germline, CDR1 SEHNR and CDR2 FQNEAQ (reference sequence). The CDR3 loop spans 16 amino acids. The CDR3 DNA sequence: TGTGCCAGCAGCCTTTGGGGGACTAGGGAGGTAGATACGCAGTATTTT. As protein: CASSLWGTREVDTQYF.